A selection of T cell receptor beta chains follows, all from one sample in a study of identical twins. In TCRdb, the 5' RACE reads were re-called with MiXCR into one record per CDR3 protein. Of 1.5 million to 2 million distinct CDR3 sequences listed, about 30% are singletons. The sequencing input was cord blood. Receptors were obtained from a newborn girl in good health. Each CDR3 is given with its conserved first and last residue. Each record gives: CDR3 protein, V gene, J gene.

CDR3 protein: CASSLEGLAIHEQYF; V gene: TRBV5-5; J gene: TRBJ2-7
CDR3 protein: CASSPLRLVKGGTQYF; V gene: TRBV27; J gene: TRBJ2-5
CDR3 protein: CASSLAFGLAGDNEQYF; V gene: TRBV5-1; J gene: -
CDR3 protein: CASSLDSSGSSYNEQFF; V gene: TRBV5-1; J gene: TRBJ2-1
CDR3 protein: CASSSSLANEKLFF; V gene: TRBV11-2; J gene: TRBJ1-4
CDR3 protein: CASSWSEVSSYEQYF; V gene: TRBV7-9; J gene: TRBJ2-7
CDR3 protein: CASSLGRALEQFF; V gene: TRBV7-9; J gene: TRBJ2-1
CDR3 protein: CASNPTGSLFYGYTF; V gene: TRBV5-6; J gene: TRBJ1-2
CDR3 protein: CASSIPPQGNYGYTF; V gene: TRBV19; J gene: TRBJ1-2
CDR3 protein: CSARYIPGLAKANTGELFF; V gene: TRBV20-1; J gene: TRBJ2-2
CDR3 protein: CASTFTYYSGNTGSSYNEQYF; V gene: TRBV12-3/TRBV12-4; J gene: TRBJ2-5
CDR3 protein: CASSLAGQPYTDTQYF; V gene: TRBV6-6; J gene: TRBJ2-3
CDR3 protein: CASSPGQLIYGYTF; V gene: TRBV12-3/TRBV12-4; J gene: TRBJ1-2
CDR3 protein: CASSGTAWEQYF; V gene: TRBV25-1; J gene: TRBJ2-7
CDR3 protein: CSAIRAGRSPLHF; V gene: TRBV20-1; J gene: TRBJ1-6
CDR3 protein: CASSHGALDSYGYTF; V gene: TRBV4-2; J gene: TRBJ1-2